What follows are 16 T cell receptor beta chains derived from one specimen sequenced in a study of technical replicates of blood from a handful of donors. Assay: immunoSEQ multiplex PCR; the TCRdb copy retains only in-frame clones and omits some. Here the sample spans around 98,000 clones, approximately 95% being singletons. The material sequenced was T cells isolated from PBMCs. These receptors originate from a human donor in good health.

The chain joins TRBV6-1 to TRBJ1-4; 8 positions match TRBD1. CDR3 length: 16 amino acids. With 2 bases clipped from V and 13 bases from J, the junction kept 15 bases outside the gene matches. Germline CDR1 is MNHNS and CDR2 is SASEGT. The CDR3 sequence is CASSERTGRGPIGLFF. CDR3 nucleotide sequence: TGTGCCAGCAGTGAAAGGACAGGGAGAGGTCCCATAGGACTGTTTTTT.

In its sample, this clone was seen once. The chain recombines TRBV29-1 with TRBJ2-7; 7 bases match TRBD2. The V gene's germline CDR1 is SQVTM and CDR2 ANQGSEA. The CDR3 runs 12 residues. The ends lost 4 bases at V and 5 bases at J; junction bases unmatched: 5. CDR3 DNA: TGCAGCGTTGCGCGGGGGTGGGACGAGCAGTACTTC. Amino acids: CSVARGWDEQYF.

The chain recombines TRBV7-8 with TRBJ2-1; TRBD1 might be the D (6 bases). This CDR3 is 12 amino acids long. Germline V gene sequence: CDR1 SGHVS, CDR2 FQNEAQ. V was cut by 5 bases and J by 6 bases, with 8 bases left in between. The CDR3 sequence is CASSNRANEQFF. Written as DNA, the CDR3 is TGTGCCAGCAGCAACAGGGCCAATGAGCAGTTCTTC.

The genes are TRBV7-6 and TRBJ1-1, with 7 bases that match TRBD1. Germline CDR1 reads SGHVS; CDR2 reads FNYEAQ. CDR3 size: 17 residues. Trimming removed 5 bases from V and 4 bases from J; junction bases left unmatched: 16. CDR3 nucleotides: TGTGCCAGCAGCCTTACTTCCCGAGACAGGGTCGGCACTGAAGCTTTCTTT. Translating it yields CASSLTSRDRVGTEAFF.

The chain is built from TRBV11-2 and TRBJ2-2; 9 nucleotides agree with TRBD1. Germline lookup yields CDR1 SGHAT and CDR2 FQNNGV. CDR3 size: 14 residues. The trim removed 5 bases at V and 6 bases at J, leaving 4 bases unmatched. CDR3 amino acids: CASSQDRGSGELFF. CDR3 nucleotides: TGTGCCAGCAGCCAGGACAGGGGATCCGGGGAGCTGTTTTTT.

This clone has just one count. The rearrangement joins TRBV4-1 to TRBJ2-5, with 13 bases fitting TRBD2. The CDR3 loop spans 19 amino acids. Germline V gene lookup returns CDR1 MGHRA and CDR2 YSYEKL. The trim removed 0 bases at V and 4 bases at J, leaving 11 bases unmatched. CDR3 nucleotides: TGCGCCAGCAGCCAAGAACGAGGACTAGCGGGGGTAGTAGGAGAGACCCAGTACTTC. It codes for CASSQERGLAGVVGETQYF.

The chain combines TRBV28 with TRBJ2-5, with unresolved D. V lost 1 base and J lost 5, with 8 bases in between. This CDR3 spans 13 amino acids. The germline V gene has CDR1 MDHEN and CDR2 SYDVKM. For the CDR3, the DNA is TGTGCCAGCAGTTTATCACACGGGGAGACCCAGTACTTC. Translated: CASSLSHGETQYF.

CDR3 sequence: CASSISGGNYNEQFF. CDR3 in DNA: TGTGCCAGTAGTATCAGCGGGGGGAACTACAATGAGCAGTTCTTC. The chain combines TRBV19 with TRBJ2-1; 9 bases are a match to TRBD2. This CDR3 contains 15 residues. The V segment lost 3 bases and the J segment 3 bases; nucleotides outside the gene matches: 3. Germline values: CDR1 LNHDA, CDR2 SQIVND (reference sequence).

The CDR3 coding sequence is TGTGCCAGTATCCTGGGAGGCACCGGGGAGCTGTTTTTT. It translates to CASILGGTGELFF. V is TRBV19 and J is TRBJ2-2, with a weak D call TRBD2 (6 bases). This CDR3 is built from 13 residues. Trimming stripped 7 bases from V and 4 bases from J, with 10 bases between. Germline CDR1 LNHDA, CDR2 SQIVND (reference sequence).

This clone was observed once. The J gene is TRBJ1-1, the V gene TRBV6-5; possible D gene TRBD1, 5 bases. This CDR3 is 15 amino acids long. Trimming took 0 bases from V and 0 from J, leaving 8 bases between them. Germline loops: CDR1 MNHEY, CDR2 SVGAGI. The CDR3 here is CASSYSEGLNTEAFF. CDR3 nucleotide sequence: TGTGCCAGCAGTTACTCGGAGGGGCTGAACACTGAAGCTTTCTTT.

The chain joins TRBV7-3 to TRBJ2-3; D not resolved. The CDR3 has 12 residues. Germline CDR1 is SGHTA and CDR2 is FQGTGA. The V gene lost 5 bases and the J gene lost 6 bases, with 9 bases spanning the gap. CDR3 region: CASSPSDDTQYF. CDR3 coding DNA: TGTGCCAGCAGCCCCAGTGATGATACGCAGTATTTT.

The chain couples TRBV29-1 to TRBJ2-6; 7 positions match TRBD2. The CDR3 length is 12 residues. Germline-derived CDR1 and CDR2 are SQVTM and ANQGSEA. The V and J ends lost 2 bases and 12 bases, in that order; junction bases with no gene match: 4. The CDR3 DNA reads TGCAGCGTTGAAACGGGGGGACCCGTCCTGACTTTC. It codes for CSVETGGPVLTF.

This clone was counted only a few times. This rearrangement joins TRBV2 to TRBJ1-1; the D is unclear. In germline, CDR1 is SNHLY, CDR2 FYNNEI. The CDR3 loop spans 13 amino acids. Trimming pared 2 bases from V and 1 base from J, leaving 5 bases between. The CDR3 region is CASSEPENTEAFF. The CDR3 region has the DNA TGTGCCAGCAGTGAACCAGAGAACACTGAAGCTTTCTTT.

The chain recombines TRBV6-1 with TRBJ2-1, with a possible D match to TRBD2 (6 bases). This CDR3 comprises 13 residues. Germline CDR1 is MNHNS and CDR2 is SASEGT. V lost 10 bases to trimming and J lost 5 bases, with 15 bases between them. CDR3 residues: CATLDTSHNEQFF. The DNA of the CDR3 is TGTGCCACCCTGGACACTAGCCACAATGAGCAGTTCTTC.

This chain links TRBV13 with TRBJ1-3; TRBD1 matches at 12 bases. V shed 6 bases, J shed 4 bases, and the junction held 10 bases outside the gene matches. The CDR3 extends over 17 amino acids. Germline V gene lookup returns CDR1 PRHDT and CDR2 FYEKMQ (reference sequence). Here the CDR3 reads CASRGPGQGAGGNTIYF. The CDR3 DNA is TGTGCCAGCAGAGGGCCGGGACAGGGGGCGGGAGGAAACACCATATATTTT.

V and J are TRBV11-1 and TRBJ1-1, with no clear D. There are 14 residues in the CDR3. Germline loops: CDR1 SGHAT, CDR2 FQDESV (reference sequence). V was pared by 5 bases and J by 4 bases, with 14 bases between. The CDR3 bases are TGTGCCAGCAGCACGGGGTTTATTAGCACTGAAGCTTTCTTT. Translation: CASSTGFISTEAFF. The full variable domain, rest sourced from reference TRBV11-1 and TRBJ1-1, is EAEVAQSPRYKITEKSQAVAFWCDPISGHATLYWYRQILGQGPELLVQFQDESVVDDSQLPKDRFSAERLKGVDSTLKIQPAELGDSAMYLCASSTGFISTEAFFGQGTRLTVV.